The clone carrying this TCR beta chain was seen a handful of times. No antigen is known for it. Unique molecular identifiers were added to individual cDNA molecules. TCRdb redid the calling of the 5' RACE reads with MiXCR, one entry per CDR3 protein. The table shows about 33,000 distinct CDR3 sequences, with 5% to 6.5% occurring only once. This CDR3 contains 13 residues. The ends were cut back, 2 bases at V and 4 bases at J, with 6 bases in the middle. The data originate from a study of early T cells in non-severe SARS-CoV-2 infection. Overall study results and limits: Anti-spike CD8 responses were favored by VDJdb matching, which missed private and CD4 specificities.

The J gene is TRBJ1-5, the V gene TRBV12-3 or TRBV12-4; D call uncertain. The material sequenced was whole blood. This clonotype was obtained from an adult who was a healthcare worker with PCR-confirmed SARS-CoV-2 infection or an uninfected control (not recorded which). The CDR3 DNA is TGTGCCAGCAGTTTAAGCCCGAATCAGCCCCAGCATTTT. Protein: CASSLSPNQPQHF.